This T cell receptor (beta chain) derives from a study of T cells in Graves' hyperthyroidism and ophthalmopathy. This clonotype showed up many times. Amplified regions were TCR beta CDR3 sequences from RNA transcripts. A first-round RT-PCR of the TCR CDR3 used the HTBI primer set. TCRdb re-called the multiplex PCR reads through MiXCR, storing one row per CDR3 protein. Of about 560,000 distinct CDR3 sequences listed, over 15% are singletons. V lost 3 bases to trimming and J lost 3 bases, with 8 bases between them. The CDR3 spans 13 residues. PBMCs were obtained from 9 to 10 ml fresh peripheral blood. Material for sequencing was blood. This chain joins TRBV12-3 or TRBV12-4 and TRBJ1-1; TRBD1 is a possible D gene (5 bases). This receptor was taken from a woman aged 18-35 years with Graves' hyperthyroidism. CDR3 in DNA: TGTGCCAGCAGTTTGGGACCCTACACTGAAGCTTTCTTT. Translation: CASSLGPYTEAFF.